Listed below are T cell receptor beta chains from one sample, sequenced in a study of blood T cells in healthy people across ages. Each CDR3 protein gets one entry after TCRdb re-called the 5' RACE reads with MiXCR. The sample records fewer than 1 million distinct CDR3 sequences, roughly 44% being singletons. What was sequenced was blood. The receptors here all came from a man between 60 and 70 years old in good health. Each CDR3 is given with its conserved first and last residue. Fields, in order: J gene, D gene, clone size, V gene, CDR3 protein, CDR3 DNA. A D gene is named only where the DNA matches it firmly. Some rows have no size entry. The others give once, few or many, or a class for an expanded clone.

>TRBJ2-3|NA|few|TRBV5-1
CASSLGSTAITDTQYF
TGCGCCAGCAGCTTGGGATCGACAGCCATCACAGATACGCAGTATTTT
>TRBJ1-5|NA|NA|TRBV7-9
CASSPGGSDQPQHF
TGTGCCAGCAGCCCGGGGGGCAGCGATCAGCCCCAGCATTTT
>TRBJ1-5|NA|NA|TRBV6-1
CASRGQISNQPQHF
TGTGCCAGCAGAGGACAGATTAGCAATCAGCCCCAGCATTTT
>TRBJ2-7|NA|few|TRBV15
CATAREKGEQYF
TGTGCCACCGCGAGGGAGAAGGGCGAGCAGTACTTC
>TRBJ1-6|NA|NA|TRBV9
CASSVEEGLGSPLHF
TGTGCCAGCAGCGTAGAGGAGGGATTGGGGTCACCCCTCCACTTT
>TRBJ2-3|TRBD1|few|TRBV5-1
CASSLALTGSTDTQYF
TGCGCCAGCAGCTTGGCCCTGACAGGGAGCACAGATACGCAGTATTTT
>TRBJ2-7|TRBD1|many|TRBV15
CATSSRDRTNEQYF
TGTGCCACCAGCAGCCGGGACAGGACAAACGAGCAGTACTTC
>TRBJ1-2|TRBD1|NA|TRBV7-9
CASSSSQGEDYGYTF
TGTGCCAGCAGCTCCTCACAGGGGGAGGATTATGGCTACACCTTC
>TRBJ1-4|NA|NA|TRBV2
CASTQTDEKLFF
TGTGCCAGCACTCAGACGGATGAAAAACTGTTTTTT
>TRBJ2-3|TRBD2|few|TRBV18
CASSQAGVSTDTQYF
TGTGCCAGCTCACAGGCGGGGGTGAGCACAGATACGCAGTATTTT
>TRBJ1-2|TRBD1|few|TRBV2
CASQNPGQGNYGYTF
TGTGCCAGCCAAAACCCGGGACAGGGGAACTATGGCTACACCTTC
>TRBJ1-2|NA|NA|TRBV18
CASSPFWANRGYTF
TGTGCCAGCTCACCATTCTGGGCTAACCGTGGCTACACCTTC
>TRBJ2-5|NA|few|TRBV7-2
CASSLPPNRETQYF
TGTGCCAGCAGCTTACCCCCCAACCGGGAGACCCAGTACTTC
>TRBJ1-2|TRBD1|NA|TRBV6-6
CASRTNRGLDYGYTF
TGTGCCAGCAGAACCAACAGGGGGCTCGACTATGGCTACACCTTC
>TRBJ2-2|TRBD1|many|TRBV30
CAWSRDRVAGELFF
TGTGCCTGGAGCCGGGACAGGGTCGCCGGGGAGCTGTTTTTT
>TRBJ1-6|NA|few|TRBV27
CASSSQVYSPLHF
TGTGCCAGCAGTTCGCAGGTATATTCACCCCTCCACTTT
>TRBJ1-2|NA|few|TRBV7-2
CASSSLLGLANYGYTF
TGTGCCAGCAGCTCTCTCCTGGGGTTGGCTAACTATGGCTACACCTTC